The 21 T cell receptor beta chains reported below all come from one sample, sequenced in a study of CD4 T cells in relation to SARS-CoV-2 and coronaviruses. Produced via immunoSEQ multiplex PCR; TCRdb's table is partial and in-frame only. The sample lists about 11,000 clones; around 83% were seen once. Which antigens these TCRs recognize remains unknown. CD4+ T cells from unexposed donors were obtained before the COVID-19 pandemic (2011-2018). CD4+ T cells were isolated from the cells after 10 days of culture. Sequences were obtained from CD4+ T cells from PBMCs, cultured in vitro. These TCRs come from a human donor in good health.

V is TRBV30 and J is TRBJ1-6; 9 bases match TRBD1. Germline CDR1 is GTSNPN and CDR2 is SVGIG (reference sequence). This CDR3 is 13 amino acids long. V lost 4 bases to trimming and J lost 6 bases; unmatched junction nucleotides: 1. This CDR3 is CAWTGQGNSPLHF. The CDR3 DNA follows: TGTGCCTGGACGGGACAGGGTAATTCACCCCTCCACTTT.

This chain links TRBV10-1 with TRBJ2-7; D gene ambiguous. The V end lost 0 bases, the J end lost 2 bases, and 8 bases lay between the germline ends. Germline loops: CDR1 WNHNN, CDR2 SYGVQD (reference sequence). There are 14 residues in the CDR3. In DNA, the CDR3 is TGCGCCAGCAGTGAGTCGGGCAGGACCTACGAGCAGTACTTC. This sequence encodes CASSESGRTYEQYF.

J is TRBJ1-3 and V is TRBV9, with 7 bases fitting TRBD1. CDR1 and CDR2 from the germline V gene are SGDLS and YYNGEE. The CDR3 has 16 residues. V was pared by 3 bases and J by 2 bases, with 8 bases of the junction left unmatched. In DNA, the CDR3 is TGTGCCAGCAGCGCGCGGGACAGTCTACCTGGAAACACCATATATTTT. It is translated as CASSARDSLPGNTIYF.

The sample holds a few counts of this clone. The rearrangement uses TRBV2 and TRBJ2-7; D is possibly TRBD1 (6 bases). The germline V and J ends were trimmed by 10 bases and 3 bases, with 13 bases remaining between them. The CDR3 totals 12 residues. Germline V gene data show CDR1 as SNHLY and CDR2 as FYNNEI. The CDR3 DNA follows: TGTGCCATGTCCCGGGACAACTACGAGCAGTACTTC. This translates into CAMSRDNYEQYF. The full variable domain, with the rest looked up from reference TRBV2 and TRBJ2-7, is EPEVTQTPSHQVTQMGQEVILRCVPISNHLYFYWYRQILGQKVEFLVSFYNNEISEKSEIFDDQFSVERPDGSNFTLKIRSTKLEDSAMYFCAMSRDNYEQYFGPGTRLTVT.

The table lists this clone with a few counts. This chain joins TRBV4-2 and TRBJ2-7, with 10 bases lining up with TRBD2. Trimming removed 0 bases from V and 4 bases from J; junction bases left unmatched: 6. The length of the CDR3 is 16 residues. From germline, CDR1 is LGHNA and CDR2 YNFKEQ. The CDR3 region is CASSQERGLAIYEQYF. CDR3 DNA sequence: TGTGCCAGCAGCCAAGAGAGGGGACTAGCGATTTACGAGCAGTACTTC.

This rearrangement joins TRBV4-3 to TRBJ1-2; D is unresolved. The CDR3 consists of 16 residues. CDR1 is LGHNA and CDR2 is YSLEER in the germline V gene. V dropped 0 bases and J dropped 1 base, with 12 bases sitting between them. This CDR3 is CASSQESEGGNYGYTF. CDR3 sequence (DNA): TGCGCCAGCAGCCAAGAAAGCGAAGGCGGTAACTATGGCTACACCTTC.

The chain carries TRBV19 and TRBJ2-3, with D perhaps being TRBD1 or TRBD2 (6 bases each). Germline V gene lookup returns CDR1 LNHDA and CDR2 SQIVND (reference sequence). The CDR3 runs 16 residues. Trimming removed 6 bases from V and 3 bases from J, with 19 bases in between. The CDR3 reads CASSLEGEGGTDTQYF. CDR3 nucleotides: TGTGCCAGTAGCCTGGAGGGAGAAGGGGGTACAGATACGCAGTATTTT.

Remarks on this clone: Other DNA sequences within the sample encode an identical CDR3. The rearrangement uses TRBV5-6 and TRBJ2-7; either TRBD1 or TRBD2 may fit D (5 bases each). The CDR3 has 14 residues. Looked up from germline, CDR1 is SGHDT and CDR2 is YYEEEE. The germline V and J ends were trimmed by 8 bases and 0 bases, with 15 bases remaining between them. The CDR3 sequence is CASSTGRTSYEQYF. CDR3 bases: TGTGCCAGTAGCACGGGACGGACCTCCTACGAGCAGTACTTC.

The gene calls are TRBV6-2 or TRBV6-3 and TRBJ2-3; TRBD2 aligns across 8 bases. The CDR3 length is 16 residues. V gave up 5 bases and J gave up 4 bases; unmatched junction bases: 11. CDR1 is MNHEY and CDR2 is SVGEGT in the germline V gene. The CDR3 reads CASSNEAGGPADTQYF. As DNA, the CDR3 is TGTGCCAGCAGTAATGAGGCGGGGGGACCCGCAGATACGCAGTATTTT.

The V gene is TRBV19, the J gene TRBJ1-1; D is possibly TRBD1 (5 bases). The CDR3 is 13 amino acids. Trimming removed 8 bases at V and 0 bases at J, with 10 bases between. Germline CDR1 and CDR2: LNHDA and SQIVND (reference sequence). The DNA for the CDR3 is TGTGCCAGTGCGCAGGGTATGAACACTGAAGCTTTCTTT. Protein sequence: CASAQGMNTEAFF.

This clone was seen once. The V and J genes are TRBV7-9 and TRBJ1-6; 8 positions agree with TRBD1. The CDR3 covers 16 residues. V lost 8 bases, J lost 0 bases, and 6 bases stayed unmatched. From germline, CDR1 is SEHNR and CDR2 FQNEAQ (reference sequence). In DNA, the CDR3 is TGTGCCAGCGCAAGACAGGGGAGCTCCTATAATTCACCCCTCCACTTT. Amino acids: CASARQGSSYNSPLHF.

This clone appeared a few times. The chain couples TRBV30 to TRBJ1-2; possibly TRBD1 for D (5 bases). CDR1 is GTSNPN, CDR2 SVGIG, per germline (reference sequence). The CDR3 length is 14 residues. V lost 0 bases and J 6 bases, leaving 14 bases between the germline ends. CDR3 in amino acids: CAWSVPGTLDGYTF. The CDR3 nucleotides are TGTGCCTGGAGTGTCCCAGGGACCCTTGATGGCTACACCTTC.

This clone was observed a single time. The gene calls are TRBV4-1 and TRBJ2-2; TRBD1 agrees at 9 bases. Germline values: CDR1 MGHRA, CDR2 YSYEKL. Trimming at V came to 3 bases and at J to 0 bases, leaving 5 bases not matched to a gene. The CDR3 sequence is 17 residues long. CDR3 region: CASSQERQGANTGELFF. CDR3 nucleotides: TGCGCCAGCAGCCAGGAAAGACAGGGGGCGAACACCGGGGAGCTGTTTTTT.

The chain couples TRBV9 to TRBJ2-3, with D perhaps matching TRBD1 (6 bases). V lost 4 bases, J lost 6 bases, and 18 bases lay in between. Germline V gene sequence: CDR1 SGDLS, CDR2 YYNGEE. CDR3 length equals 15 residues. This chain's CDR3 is CASSLTGTSLDTQYF. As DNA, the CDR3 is TGTGCCAGCAGCCTAACAGGGACATCGTTGGATACGCAGTATTTT.

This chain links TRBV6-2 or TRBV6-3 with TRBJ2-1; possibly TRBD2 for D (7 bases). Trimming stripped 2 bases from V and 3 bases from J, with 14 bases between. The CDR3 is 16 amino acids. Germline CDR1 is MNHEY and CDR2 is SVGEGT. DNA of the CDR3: TGTGCCAGCAGTTACGGGGGGGCCCCGTTCTACAATGAGCAGTTCTTC. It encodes CASSYGGAPFYNEQFF.

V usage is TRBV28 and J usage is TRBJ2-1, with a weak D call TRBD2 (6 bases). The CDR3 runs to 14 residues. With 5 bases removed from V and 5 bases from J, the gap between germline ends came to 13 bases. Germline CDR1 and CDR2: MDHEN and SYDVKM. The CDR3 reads CASSKSGSHNEQFF. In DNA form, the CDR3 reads TGTGCCAGCAGTAAATCCGGGAGCCACAATGAGCAGTTCTTC.

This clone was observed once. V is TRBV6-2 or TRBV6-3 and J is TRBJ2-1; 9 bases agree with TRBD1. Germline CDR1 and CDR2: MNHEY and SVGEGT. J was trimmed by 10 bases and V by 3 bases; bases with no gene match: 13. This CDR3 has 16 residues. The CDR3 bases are TGTGCCAGCAGTTATGCGCCGGGACAGGGTCCTCAAGAGCAGTTCTTC. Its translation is CASSYAPGQGPQEQFF.

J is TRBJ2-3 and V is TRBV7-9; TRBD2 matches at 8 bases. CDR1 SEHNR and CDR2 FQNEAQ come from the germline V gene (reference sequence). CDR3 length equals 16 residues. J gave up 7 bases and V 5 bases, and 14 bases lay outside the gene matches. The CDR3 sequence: CASSRGGRRLLNTQYF. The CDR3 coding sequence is TGTGCCAGCAGCCGGGGGGGGAGACGGCTGCTTAATACGCAGTATTTT.

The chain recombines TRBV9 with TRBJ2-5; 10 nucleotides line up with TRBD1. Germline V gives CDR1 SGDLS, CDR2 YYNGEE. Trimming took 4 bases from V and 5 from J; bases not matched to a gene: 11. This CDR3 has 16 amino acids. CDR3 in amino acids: CASSPTDRGHGETQYF. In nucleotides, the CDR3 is TGTGCCAGCAGCCCAACCGACAGGGGGCATGGTGAGACCCAGTACTTC.

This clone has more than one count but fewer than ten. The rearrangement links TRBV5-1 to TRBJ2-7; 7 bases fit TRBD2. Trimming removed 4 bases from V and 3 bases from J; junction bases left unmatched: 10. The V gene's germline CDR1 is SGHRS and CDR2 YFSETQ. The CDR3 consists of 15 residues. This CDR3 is CASSPRGGVFYEQYF. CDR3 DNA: TGCGCCAGCAGCCCCCGGGGAGGGGTTTTCTACGAGCAGTACTTC.

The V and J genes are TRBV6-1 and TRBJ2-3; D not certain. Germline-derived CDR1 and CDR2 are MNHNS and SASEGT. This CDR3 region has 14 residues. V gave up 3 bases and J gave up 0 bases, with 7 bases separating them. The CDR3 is CASSESGSTDTQYF. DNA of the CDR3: TGTGCCAGCAGTGAGTCTGGGAGCACAGATACGCAGTATTTT.